These 29 T cell receptor beta chains came from one sample sequenced in a study of T cell changes during pregnancy in multiple sclerosis (dated by TCRdb to between 2017 and 2020). Library construction relied on the immunoSEQ multiplex PCR assay. The table comes from immuneACCESS by way of TCRdb, which keeps in-frame sequences with V and J called. Part of the clones is missing from these tables; in studies checked, under half for an unresolved V gene and the rest for unknown reasons. The sample table lists 50,000 to 65,000 clones, approximately 93% of them with a count of one. About 3% of the sample comes from the top ten. The material sequenced was CD8+ T cells from peripheral blood mononuclear cells, taken in the second trimester of pregnancy. The source is a female donor with multiple sclerosis, enrolled in a pregnancy study.

The V call is TRBV4-2, the J call TRBJ2-1, with 15 positions matching TRBD2. V lost 4 bases and J lost 9; bases outside the gene matches: 7. The germline gives CDR1 LGHNA, CDR2 YNFKEQ. The CDR3 extends over 16 amino acids. CDR3 sequence reads: CASSRWTSGRAPEQFF. CDR3 DNA: TGTGCCAGCAGCCGATGGACTAGCGGGAGGGCCCCTGAGCAGTTCTTC.

This chain connects TRBV4-1 to TRBJ2-7; tentatively, D is TRBD1 (5 bases). This CDR3 is 16 amino acids long. Germline V gene sequence: CDR1 MGHRA, CDR2 YSYEKL. Trimming removed 2 bases at V and 5 bases at J, with 19 bases between. The CDR3 DNA is TGCGCCAGCAGCCAAACCCACCAGGGCTTCGGCCACGAGCAGTACTTC. Translation: CASSQTHQGFGHEQYF.

This chain joins TRBV6-7 and TRBJ2-1; 14 nucleotides match TRBD2. TRBV6-7 is known as an ORF, though its function is uncertain. The CDR3 spans 16 residues. V was clipped by 5 bases and J by 14 bases; unmatched bases: 14. The CDR3 sequence is CASSGRPGLAGAWEFF. The CDR3 region has the DNA TGTGCCAGCAGTGGCCGACCGGGACTAGCGGGAGCCTGGGAGTTCTTC.

The V gene is TRBV6-5, the J gene TRBJ2-5, with 10 bases aligning to TRBD1. The CDR3 runs 15 residues. J gave up 4 bases and V 6 bases, and 8 bases lay outside the gene matches. CDR1 and CDR2 (germline): MNHEY, SVGAGI. CDR3 loop: CASSLGQGLRETQYF. CDR3 bases: TGTGCCAGCAGCTTGGGACAGGGGCTAAGAGAGACCCAGTACTTC.

The V call is TRBV11-2, the J call TRBJ2-4; D may be TRBD2 (5 bases). Trimming left V 1 base short and J 1 base short, with 8 bases between. CDR1 SGHAT and CDR2 FQNNGV come from the germline V gene. This CDR3 region has 15 residues. CDR3 residues: CASSLAGWAKNIQYF. The CDR3 DNA reads TGTGCCAGCAGCTTAGCGGGATGGGCCAAAAACATTCAGTACTTC.

V gene TRBV14 combines with J gene TRBJ2-4; no definite D call. Germline V gives CDR1 SGHDN, CDR2 FVKESK. The length of the CDR3 is 16 residues. V lost 3 bases, J lost 7 bases, and 19 bases lay in between. CDR3 sequence (DNA): TGTGCCAGCAGCCAGGAAACGAGTTCCAGGCAGAACATTCAGTACTTC. As protein: CASSQETSSRQNIQYF.

J is TRBJ1-1 and V is TRBV7-3; TRBD1 is a possible D gene (6 bases). The germline V gene has CDR1 SGHTA and CDR2 FQGTGA. V was clipped by 2 bases and J by 8 bases, with 12 bases between them. The CDR3 is 13 amino acids. CDR3 loop: CASSLGGGLEAFF. In DNA form, the CDR3 reads TGTGCCAGCAGCTTAGGCGGGGGCTTGGAAGCTTTCTTT.

The chain joins TRBV4-1 to TRBJ2-1; D not resolved. V was clipped by 1 base and J by 4 bases, with 11 bases between them. Per the germline V gene, CDR1 is MGHRA and CDR2 is YSYEKL. The CDR3 runs 15 residues. The CDR3 sequence: CASSQGLVPYNEQFF. CDR3 coding DNA: TGCGCCAGCAGCCAAGGCCTAGTTCCTTACAATGAGCAGTTCTTC.

The V and J genes are TRBV27 and TRBJ1-2; 7 bases line up with TRBD1. Per germline, CDR1 MNHEY and CDR2 SMNVEV (reference sequence). Trimming removed 5 bases from V and 2 bases from J; junction bases left unmatched: 2. This CDR3 comprises 13 residues. In DNA, the CDR3 is TGTGCCAGCAGTCCGGGACAGAACTATGGCTACACCTTC. This sequence encodes CASSPGQNYGYTF.

This clone showed up just once. The J gene is TRBJ2-7, the V gene TRBV7-9; the match to TRBD2 covers 7 bases. CDR3 size: 14 residues. Looked up from germline, CDR1 is SEHNR and CDR2 is FQNEAQ (reference sequence). V was pared by 5 bases and J by 4 bases, with 8 bases of the junction left unmatched. This CDR3 is CASSPGAGLYEQYF. CDR3 nucleotide sequence: TGTGCCAGCAGCCCCGGGGCGGGACTATACGAGCAGTACTTC.

The V and J genes are TRBV9 and TRBJ1-2; D is uncertain. The length of the CDR3 is 13 residues. V was shortened by 4 bases and J by 5 bases, with 12 bases between the two germline ends. From germline, CDR1 is SGDLS and CDR2 YYNGEE. The CDR3 loop is CASSLRAGYGYTF. The CDR3 DNA follows: TGTGCCAGCAGCCTCCGGGCGGGGTATGGCTACACCTTC.

The rearrangement links TRBV6-6 to TRBJ2-3; the D gene is possibly TRBD2 (6 bases). The V and J ends lost 0 bases and 0 bases respectively, with 10 bases between them. CDR1 and CDR2 from the germline V gene are MNHNY and SVGAGI (reference sequence). The CDR3 contains 16 residues. The CDR3 DNA sequence: TGTGCCAGCAGTTACTCGGGGCGGGACAGCACAGATACGCAGTATTTT. This codes for CASSYSGRDSTDTQYF.

The chain couples TRBV9 to TRBJ1-1; D perhaps matches TRBD1 (5 bases). The CDR3 spans 14 residues. The V and J ends lost 3 bases and 3 bases respectively, with 12 bases between them. Germline V gene sequence: CDR1 SGDLS, CDR2 YYNGEE. CDR3 sequence reads: CASSARDFYTEAFF. The DNA of the CDR3 is TGTGCCAGCAGCGCCCGGGACTTCTACACTGAAGCTTTCTTT.

The chain recombines TRBV14 with TRBJ2-7; 8 bases match TRBD1. CDR3 length: 14 residues. J gave up 4 bases and V 6 bases, and 8 bases lay outside the gene matches. Germline CDR1 reads SGHDN; CDR2 reads FVKESK. The CDR3 DNA is TGTGCCAGCAGTTTCCGACAGGGGCGATACGAGCAGTACTTC. It specifies CASSFRQGRYEQYF.

To note about this clone: Other DNA sequences in the sample encode the same CDR3. The chain links TRBV19 to TRBJ2-7; possibly TRBD1 for D (5 bases). The germline V and J ends were trimmed by 3 bases and 2 bases, with 11 bases remaining between them. This CDR3 spans 14 amino acids. Germline V gives CDR1 LNHDA, CDR2 SQIVND (reference sequence). The CDR3 protein is CASSIGTGAYEQYF. The CDR3 DNA reads TGTGCCAGTAGTATCGGAACAGGTGCCTACGAGCAGTACTTC.

This rearrangement joins TRBV19 to TRBJ2-7; maybe TRBD1 (5 bases). V was pared by 3 bases and J by 6 bases, with 15 bases between. Germline V gene data show CDR1 as LNHDA and CDR2 as SQIVND (reference sequence). This CDR3 has 14 amino acids. The CDR3 spells CASSIAQGWREQYF. The CDR3 DNA sequence: TGTGCCAGTAGTATCGCGCAGGGCTGGCGCGAGCAGTACTTC. Full variable domain (remainder filled in from reference TRBV19 and TRBJ2-7): DGGITQSPKYLFRKEGQNVTLSCEQNLNHDAMYWYRQDPGQGLRLIYYSQIVNDFQKGDIAEGYSVSREKKESFPLTVTSAQKNPTAFYLCASSIAQGWREQYFGPGTRLTVT.

J is TRBJ1-2 and V is TRBV27; 9 nucleotides match TRBD1. V was clipped by 0 bases and J by 2 bases; unmatched bases: 4. Germline V gives CDR1 MNHEY, CDR2 SMNVEV (reference sequence). CDR3 length equals 16 residues. The CDR3 is CASSLSGQGWNYGYTF. The CDR3 DNA reads TGTGCCAGCAGTTTATCGGGACAGGGATGGAACTATGGCTACACCTTC.

This chain uses TRBV30 with TRBJ1-1; D gene uncertain. V lost 2 bases to trimming and J lost 0 bases, with 4 bases between them. Germline V CDR1 and CDR2: GTSNPN, SVGIG (reference sequence). The CDR3 spans 12 residues. The CDR3: CAWSPVNTEAFF. CDR3 DNA: TGTGCCTGGAGTCCCGTGAACACTGAAGCTTTCTTT. The full variable domain, rest sourced from reference TRBV30 and TRBJ1-1, is SQTIHQWPATLVQPVGSPLSLECTVEGTSNPNLYWYRQAAGRGLQLLFYSVGIGQISSEVPQNLSASRPQDRQFILSSKKLLLSDSGFYLCAWSPVNTEAFFGQGTRLTVV.

The chain is built from TRBV28 and TRBJ1-1; no clear D gene. Germline-derived CDR1 and CDR2 are MDHEN and SYDVKM. The CDR3 spans 13 residues. V was shortened by 3 bases and J by 5 bases, with 10 bases between the two germline ends. This CDR3 reads CASSFYSVTEAFF. The DNA of the CDR3 is TGTGCCAGCAGTTTTTACAGTGTTACTGAAGCTTTCTTT.

The V gene is TRBV7-8, the J gene TRBJ2-7, with D possibly being TRBD2 (6 bases). The length of the CDR3 is 13 residues. The V and J ends lost 1 base and 5 bases respectively, with 9 bases between them. The germline gives CDR1 SGHVS, CDR2 FQNEAQ. The CDR3 here is CASSLVPGDEQYF. The CDR3 DNA is TGTGCCAGCAGCTTAGTTCCGGGAGACGAGCAGTACTTC.

The CDR3 spells CASGGDDTAFVGQYF. Written as DNA, the CDR3 is TGTGCCAGTGGGGGGGACGACACGGCCTTTGTGGGCCAGTACTTC. The chain recombines TRBV5-5 with TRBJ2-5; 7 bases map to TRBD2. The V and J ends lost 8 bases and 10 bases, in that order; junction bases with no gene match: 20. The CDR3 length is 15 residues. Germline CDR1 SGHKS, CDR2 YYEKEE (reference sequence).

The rearrangement uses TRBV10-1 and TRBJ2-5; TRBD2 might be the D (5 bases). The CDR3 is 11 residues long. The V end was cut by 6 bases, the J end by 11 bases, with 13 bases between. Germline CDR1 is WNHNN and CDR2 is SYGVQD (reference sequence). This CDR3 is CASSANWEQYF. The DNA of the CDR3 is TGCGCCAGCAGCGCCAACTGGGAGCAGTACTTC.

The chain has TRBV29-1 and TRBJ1-5, with 7 bases lining up with TRBD1. The CDR3 is made up of 14 amino acids. The junction had 13 bases not matched to a gene; V was cut back by 7 bases and J by 7 bases. Germline V gives CDR1 SQVTM, CDR2 ANQGSEA. The CDR3 bases are TGCAGCGCGCCCCTGACAGGGAAGCCGCAGCCCCAGCATTTT. This encodes CSAPLTGKPQPQHF.

The chain has TRBV4-3 and TRBJ2-2; D gene uncertain. Germline loops: CDR1 LGHNA, CDR2 YSLEER. The length of the CDR3 is 13 residues. V lost 8 bases, J lost 4 bases, and 11 bases lay in between. The CDR3, as DNA: TGCGCCAGCGCGAGACTGAGCACCGGGGAGCTGTTTTTT. Protein product: CASARLSTGELFF.

This clone has a single count. V gene TRBV7-9 combines with J gene TRBJ1-5; weak D call: TRBD1 (6 bases). V lost 4 bases and J 7 bases, leaving 14 bases between the germline ends. Germline CDR1 reads SEHNR; CDR2 reads FQNEAQ (reference sequence). The length of the CDR3 is 14 residues. CDR3 bases: TGTGCCAGCAGCTACGGGGGGGCGGGGCAGCCCCAGCATTTT. Amino acids: CASSYGGAGQPQHF.

The chain carries TRBV19 and TRBJ1-1; TRBD1 matches 7 bases. This CDR3 has 12 residues. After removal of 8 bases from V and 6 bases from J, the junction contained 6 bases not matched to a gene. From germline, CDR1 is LNHDA and CDR2 SQIVND (reference sequence). This CDR3 reads CASATGAAEAFF. The CDR3 DNA follows: TGTGCCAGTGCTACAGGGGCGGCTGAAGCTTTCTTT.

The V gene is TRBV28, the J gene TRBJ2-3; TRBD1 aligns across 8 bases. CDR1 and CDR2 from the germline V gene are MDHEN and SYDVKM. The CDR3 spans 16 residues. J lost 2 bases, V lost 3 bases, and 7 bases had no gene match. The CDR3 is CASSFSGQGATDTQYF. For the CDR3, the DNA is TGTGCCAGCAGTTTCTCCGGCCAGGGGGCCACAGATACGCAGTATTTT.

The chain links TRBV27 to TRBJ2-1; 9 bases match TRBD2. CDR1 is MNHEY, CDR2 SMNVEV, per germline (reference sequence). The CDR3 covers 12 residues. The J segment lost 8 bases and the V segment lost 8 bases, leaving 4 bases of the junction unmatched. This CDR3 reads CASRRGGDEQFF. The CDR3 DNA reads as TGTGCCAGCCGGCGGGGGGGGGATGAGCAGTTCTTC.

In its sample, this clone was seen once. A read error may produce the germline difference seen at one junction end. This sequence joins TRBV5-4 and TRBJ2-7; TRBD2 matches 7 bases. This CDR3 comprises 13 residues. Germline assignment: CDR1 SGHNT and CDR2 YYREEE (reference sequence). Here the CDR3 DNA reads TGTGCCAGCAGCTTCTCTGCTAGCGGTTCACCGTTGTTC. Its protein is CASSFSASGSPLF.